These 3 T cell receptor beta chains share one sample of origin, sequenced in a study of T cells in Graves' hyperthyroidism and ophthalmopathy. Amplified regions were TCR beta CDR3 sequences from RNA transcripts. First-round RT-PCR targeting the TCR CDR3 was performed with the HTBI primer set. TCRdb processed the multiplex PCR reads anew with MiXCR; each CDR3 protein has one entry. The sample has over 250,000 distinct CDR3 sequences, roughly an eighth seen once. What was sequenced was blood. The source is a woman aged 35 to 49 with Graves' ophthalmopathy.

This clonotype has at least ten counts. This chain uses TRBV5-1 with TRBJ1-3; D perhaps matches TRBD1 (5 bases). Between the trimmed V and J ends, which lost 7 bases and 0 bases, there was a span of 11 bases. This CDR3 region has 14 residues. Germline assignment: CDR1 SGHRS and CDR2 YFSETQ. The chain's CDR3 is CASSDTLSGNTIYF. The CDR3 DNA reads TGCGCCAGCTCGGACACACTCTCTGGAAACACCATATATTTT. Full variable domain (remainder filled in from reference TRBV5-1 and TRBJ1-3): KAGVTQTPRYLIKTRGQQVTLSCSPISGHRSVSWYQQTPGQGLQFLFEYFSETQRNKGNFPGRFSGRQFSNSRSEMNVSTLELGDSALYLCASSDTLSGNTIYFGEGSWLTVV.

This clonotype was seen many times. The chain carries TRBV6-2 or TRBV6-3 and TRBJ1-1, with 7 positions matching TRBD1. From germline, CDR1 is MNHEY and CDR2 SVGEGT. This CDR3 has 13 residues. V trimming: 6 bases; J trimming: 6 bases; junction bases outside the gene matches: 7. In nucleotides, the CDR3 is TGTGCCAGCAGCCACGGGACAGCCCCTGAAGCTTTCTTT. Translated: CASSHGTAPEAFF.

A few counts support this clonotype. V and J are TRBV5-1 and TRBJ1-1; TRBD1 matches at 8 bases. There are 16 residues in the CDR3. Germline loops: CDR1 SGHRS, CDR2 YFSETQ. V lost 0 bases, J lost 1 base, and 5 bases stayed unmatched. The CDR3 here is CASSLGQGRRNTEAFF. DNA for the CDR3: TGCGCCAGCAGCTTGGGACAGGGGAGAAGGAACACTGAAGCTTTCTTT.